The 28 T cell receptor beta chains below come from one sample, sequenced in a study of T cell responses to AZD1222 COVID-19 vaccine. Sequencing used immunoSEQ multiplex PCR; TCRdb keeps in-frame clones, though not all of them. Found here are approximately 120,000 clones, over 90% of them singletons; the top ten hold about 0.91%. The starting material was peripheral blood, obtained on day 0 of AZD1222 vaccination. These receptor sequences come from an adult in good health.

The rearrangement joins TRBV5-1 to TRBJ2-2, with unresolved D. This CDR3 is built from 15 residues. Germline V gene data show CDR1 as SGHRS and CDR2 as YFSETQ. Trimming took off 4 bases at V and 2 bases at J, with 12 bases between the two ends. DNA for the CDR3: TGCGCCAGCAGCCTGGTATGGGAAAACACCGGGGAGCTGTTTTTT. It is translated as CASSLVWENTGELFF.

The sample holds a few counts of this clone. V is TRBV30 and J is TRBJ1-1; D is unresolved. V was clipped by 2 bases and J by 8 bases, with 15 bases between them. This CDR3 comprises 13 residues. Germline V lookup: CDR1 GTSNPN, CDR2 SVGIG (reference sequence). CDR3 sequence reads: CAWSPPHLGEAFF. The DNA for the CDR3 is TGTGCCTGGAGTCCGCCCCATTTGGGGGAAGCTTTCTTT.

This rearrangement joins TRBV5-4 to TRBJ2-1, with 9 bases lining up with TRBD1. Looked up from germline, CDR1 is SGHNT and CDR2 is YYREEE (reference sequence). V trimming: 3 bases; J trimming: 7 bases; junction bases outside the gene matches: 8. The CDR3 runs to 15 residues. The CDR3 sequence is CASSWGGQGGNEQFF. Here the CDR3 DNA reads TGTGCCAGCAGCTGGGGGGGACAGGGAGGGAATGAGCAGTTCTTC. Supplemented by reference TRBV5-4 and TRBJ2-1, the full variable domain reads ETGVTQSPTHLIKTRGQQVTLRCSSQSGHNTVSWYQQALGQGPQFIFQYYREEENGRGNFPPRFSGLQFPNYSSELNVNALELDDSALYLCASSWGGQGGNEQFFGPGTRLTVL.

This chain uses TRBV4-1 with TRBJ2-7; D may match TRBD1 or TRBD2 (5 bases each). The CDR3 extends over 15 amino acids. Trimming removed 3 bases from V and 0 bases from J, with 12 bases in between. Germline CDR1 is MGHRA and CDR2 is YSYEKL. The CDR3 nucleotides read TGCGCCAGCAGCCAGCCGGGACGGGGCTCCTACGAGCAGTACTTC. Translating gives CASSQPGRGSYEQYF.

J is TRBJ2-5 and V is TRBV7-9; 12 bases align to TRBD1. Per the germline V gene, CDR1 is SEHNR and CDR2 is FQNEAQ (reference sequence). CDR3 size: 15 residues. Trimming took 7 bases from V and 5 from J; bases not matched to a gene: 8. CDR3 bases: TGTGCCAGCAAGGGACAGGGGGCTTATTATGAGACCCAGTACTTC. Amino acids: CASKGQGAYYETQYF.

The gene calls are TRBV19 and TRBJ2-2, with a weak D call TRBD2 (5 bases). Germline V gene lookup returns CDR1 LNHDA and CDR2 SQIVND (reference sequence). The germline V and J ends were trimmed by 6 bases and 0 bases, with 11 bases remaining between them. This CDR3 has 15 amino acids. This CDR3 reads CASRTRETNTGELFF. The CDR3 DNA reads as TGTGCCAGTAGGACCCGGGAAACGAACACCGGGGAGCTGTTTTTT.

The J gene is TRBJ2-3, the V gene TRBV19, with 7 bases lining up with TRBD2. V shed 10 bases, J shed 6 bases, and the junction held 13 bases outside the gene matches. CDR3 length equals 14 residues. Looked up from germline, CDR1 is LNHDA and CDR2 is SQIVND (reference sequence). For the CDR3, the DNA is TGTGCCACCCTCGGGACTCTCGGGGGGGATACGCAGTATTTT. This translates into CATLGTLGGDTQYF.

The V gene is TRBV30, the J gene TRBJ1-6; a possible D gene is TRBD1 (6 bases). V shed 5 bases and J shed 6 bases, with 17 bases lying between them. The germline gives CDR1 GTSNPN, CDR2 SVGIG (reference sequence). The CDR3 runs 15 residues. In DNA form, the CDR3 reads TGTGCCTGGGTCATTCGGGGGGGCACTAATTCACCCCTCCACTTT. Translated, it gives CAWVIRGGTNSPLHF.

This clone was found once. V gene TRBV6-5 combines with J gene TRBJ2-5; tentatively, D is TRBD1 or TRBD2 (6 bases each). CDR3 length equals 14 residues. CDR1 is MNHEY, CDR2 SVGAGI, per germline. V dropped 5 bases and J dropped 5 bases, with 15 bases sitting between them. CDR3 sequence (DNA): TGTGCCAGCAGTCCCTCCGGGGGCAGGGAGACCCAGTACTTC. Translation: CASSPSGGRETQYF.

This clone has just a few counts. J is TRBJ1-2 and V is TRBV11-2; the D gene is possibly TRBD1 (6 bases). The V end was cut by 3 bases, the J end by 6 bases, with 14 bases between. The germline V gene encodes CDR1 SGHAT and CDR2 FQNNGV. This CDR3 contains 14 residues. The CDR3: CASSLSEGVNGYTF. DNA for the CDR3: TGTGCCAGCAGCTTGAGCGAGGGGGTAAATGGCTACACCTTC.

This clone has only a few counts. This sequence joins TRBV5-5 and TRBJ1-1; the D gene is possibly TRBD1 (5 bases). CDR1 is SGHKS and CDR2 is YYEKEE in the germline V gene (reference sequence). There are 15 residues in the CDR3. V gave up 3 bases and J gave up 1 base, with 13 bases separating them. The CDR3, as DNA: TGTGCCAGCAGCTGGGGTGGGGCGCAGAACACTGAAGCTTTCTTT. It translates to CASSWGGAQNTEAFF.

The V call is TRBV7-2, the J call TRBJ1-6; 9 bases match TRBD1. Germline CDR1 and CDR2: SGHTA and FQGNSA. The V and J ends lost 5 bases and 10 bases, in that order; junction bases with no gene match: 15. CDR3 size: 17 residues. The CDR3 spells CASSPSLQGALSSPLHF. DNA of the CDR3: TGTGCCAGCAGCCCTAGCTTACAGGGGGCGTTGTCCTCACCCCTCCACTTT.

This chain links TRBV18 with TRBJ2-2; no reliable D call. This CDR3 spans 11 amino acids. The germline gives CDR1 KGHSH, CDR2 LQKENI. Trimming pared 6 bases from V and 4 bases from J, leaving 3 bases between. CDR3 bases: TGTGCCAGCTCCCTCACCGGGGAGCTGTTTTTT. It specifies CASSLTGELFF.

The genes are TRBV30 and TRBJ2-7; D is ambiguous. Looked up from germline, CDR1 is GTSNPN and CDR2 is SVGIG (reference sequence). The CDR3 totals 14 residues. V was trimmed by 3 bases and J by 3 bases, leaving 15 bases between them. DNA for the CDR3: TGTGCCTGGAGCGACCCCCGACGACTCTACGAGCAGTACTTC. This codes for CAWSDPRRLYEQYF.

The chain combines TRBV6-5 with TRBJ2-7; 9 bases line up with TRBD2. CDR1 and CDR2 from the germline V gene are MNHEY and SVGAGI. The J segment lost 2 bases and the V segment lost 6 bases, leaving 8 bases of the junction unmatched. The CDR3 is 15 amino acids. CDR3 loop: CASSLQRGDPYEQYF. The CDR3 region has the DNA TGTGCCAGCAGCCTACAGCGGGGGGACCCCTACGAGCAGTACTTC.

This sequence joins TRBV5-4 and TRBJ2-4; D possibly uses TRBD1 or TRBD2 (5 bases each). The germline gives CDR1 SGHNT, CDR2 YYREEE (reference sequence). CDR3 length: 14 amino acids. Trimming took off 2 bases at V and 7 bases at J, with 13 bases between the two ends. CDR3 region: CASSFARDANIQYF. Written as DNA, the CDR3 is TGTGCCAGCAGCTTCGCACGGGACGCTAACATTCAGTACTTC.

V usage is TRBV29-1 and J usage is TRBJ1-1; no firm D call. Trimming took 5 bases from V and 1 from J, leaving 14 bases between them. Per the germline V gene, CDR1 is SQVTM and CDR2 is ANQGSEA. This CDR3 has 14 residues. The CDR3 loop is CSVRNPWTNTEAFF. CDR3 nucleotides: TGCAGCGTTAGAAACCCCTGGACGAACACTGAAGCTTTCTTT.

This chain uses TRBV6-1 with TRBJ2-1, with D perhaps matching TRBD1 (6 bases). This CDR3 spans 14 amino acids. The ends were cut back, 3 bases at V and 3 bases at J, with 9 bases in the middle. Germline lookup yields CDR1 MNHNS and CDR2 SASEGT. The CDR3 region has the DNA TGTGCCAGCAGTGACAGGGGCAGCTACAATGAGCAGTTCTTC. Protein: CASSDRGSYNEQFF.

This chain connects TRBV25-1 to TRBJ1-1; D possibly corresponds to TRBD1 (5 bases). Germline V lookup: CDR1 MGHDK, CDR2 SYGVNS. V lost 2 bases, J lost 4 bases, and 17 bases lay in between. The CDR3 extends over 16 amino acids. The CDR3 coding sequence is TGTGCCAGCAGTGAAGTGGGGGGACGAAAGGGCACTGAAGCTTTCTTT. It codes for CASSEVGGRKGTEAFF.

V gene TRBV19 combines with J gene TRBJ1-6; D remains unclear. The CDR3 spans 15 residues. The V end was cut by 0 bases, the J end by 8 bases, with 11 bases between. Germline V gene sequence: CDR1 LNHDA, CDR2 SQIVND (reference sequence). CDR3 sequence reads: CASSIDRARHSPLHF. The CDR3 DNA reads TGTGCCAGTAGTATAGATCGGGCCAGACATTCACCCCTCCACTTT. The full variable domain, rest sourced from reference TRBV19 and TRBJ1-6, is DGGITQSPKYLFRKEGQNVTLSCEQNLNHDAMYWYRQDPGQGLRLIYYSQIVNDFQKGDIAEGYSVSREKKESFPLTVTSAQKNPTAFYLCASSIDRARHSPLHFGNGTRLTVT.

The V gene is TRBV11-3, the J gene TRBJ1-2, with no clear D. The CDR3 covers 17 residues. Germline V CDR1 and CDR2: SGHNT, YENEEA. Trimming removed 5 bases at V and 8 bases at J, with 27 bases between. CDR3 region: CASSPEPGGSPLWGYTF. CDR3 bases: TGTGCCAGCAGCCCCGAGCCGGGAGGATCCCCACTATGGGGCTACACCTTC. The whole variable domain, filled in from reference TRBV11-3 and TRBJ1-2, reads EAGVVQSPRYKIIEKKQPVAFWCNPISGHNTLYWYLQNLGQGPELLIRYENEEAVDDSQLPKDRFSAERLKGVDSTLKIQPAELGDSAVYLCASSPEPGGSPLWGYTFGSGTRLTVV.

This chain joins TRBV7-6 and TRBJ1-2, with 9 bases lining up with TRBD1. Trimming at V came to 4 bases and at J to 7 bases, leaving 4 bases not matched to a gene. This CDR3 is built from 13 residues. Germline CDR1 reads SGHVS; CDR2 reads FNYEAQ. The CDR3 protein is CASSSGQGLGYTF. The CDR3 nucleotides read TGTGCCAGCAGCTCGGGACAGGGTCTTGGCTACACCTTC.

A note on this clone: Distinct nucleotide sequences in the sample also encode this CDR3. The chain employs TRBV29-1 and TRBJ2-2; 9 bases are a match to TRBD1. CDR1 and CDR2 from the germline V gene are SQVTM and ANQGSEA. The V and J ends lost 6 bases and 1 base, in that order; junction bases with no gene match: 3. The CDR3 extends over 14 amino acids. The CDR3 protein is CSVPGQGNTGELFF. In DNA form, the CDR3 reads TGCAGCGTACCGGGACAGGGGAACACCGGGGAGCTGTTTTTT.

This chain joins TRBV29-1 and TRBJ1-2; D unresolved. Trimming shortened V by 5 bases and J by 4 bases, and 11 bases separated the two germline ends. CDR1 is SQVTM and CDR2 is ANQGSEA in the germline V gene. CDR3 length: 12 residues. CDR3 sequence (DNA): TGCAGCGTTTTAGATGGCTCCTATGGCTACACCTTC. Translating gives CSVLDGSYGYTF.

The chain joins TRBV13 to TRBJ1-2; D is perhaps TRBD1 (6 bases). Trimming took 1 base from V and 8 from J, leaving 14 bases between them. This CDR3 has 14 amino acids. The germline V gene encodes CDR1 PRHDT and CDR2 FYEKMQ (reference sequence). The CDR3 loop is CASSLAQGSRGYTF. The CDR3 nucleotides are TGTGCCAGCAGCTTAGCGCAGGGGAGCAGAGGCTACACCTTC.

This clone was observed a single time. The chain couples TRBV4-1 to TRBJ1-1; 9 bases map to TRBD1. V trimming: 5 bases; J trimming: 3 bases; junction bases outside the gene matches: 1. Germline values: CDR1 MGHRA, CDR2 YSYEKL. This CDR3 region has 13 residues. CDR3 bases: TGCGCCAGCAGCAGACAGGGGGACACTGAAGCTTTCTTT. This codes for CASSRQGDTEAFF.

J is TRBJ2-7 and V is TRBV9; 9 nucleotides line up with TRBD1. Germline values: CDR1 SGDLS, CDR2 YYNGEE. Germline trimming cut 3 bases from V and 5 bases from J; bases unmatched to any gene: 12. The CDR3 spans 16 residues. The CDR3 loop is CASSGLRDREAHEQYF. CDR3 coding DNA: TGTGCCAGCAGCGGACTCCGGGACAGGGAAGCTCACGAGCAGTACTTC. Drawing the rest from reference TRBV9 and TRBJ2-7, the complete variable domain is DSGVTQTPKHLITATGQRVTLRCSPRSGDLSVYWYQQSLDQGLQFLIQYYNGEERAKGNILERFSAQQFPDLHSELNLSSLELGDSALYFCASSGLRDREAHEQYFGPGTRLTVT.

V usage is TRBV2 and J usage is TRBJ2-1; TRBD2 matches at 10 bases. Germline CDR1 is SNHLY and CDR2 is FYNNEI. Trimming took 4 bases from V and 1 from J; bases not matched to a gene: 4. The CDR3 is made up of 16 amino acids. The CDR3 protein is CASSGSSGGSYNEQFF. CDR3 bases: TGTGCCAGCAGTGGGTCTAGCGGGGGTTCCTACAATGAGCAGTTCTTC. Combining the CDR3 with reference TRBV2 and TRBJ2-1 gives the whole variable domain EPEVTQTPSHQVTQMGQEVILRCVPISNHLYFYWYRQILGQKVEFLVSFYNNEISEKSEIFDDQFSVERPDGSNFTLKIRSTKLEDSAMYFCASSGSSGGSYNEQFFGPGTRLTVL.